The 7 T cell receptor beta chains below all came from one sample that was sequenced in a study of human T cells and chemical hapten exposure. The time point here: patch test 1, 2 weeks after DPC sensitization. Treatment given: therapeutic diphenylcyclopropenone sensitization with weekly scalp DPC. In TCRdb, the RACE reads were re-called with MiXCR into one record per CDR3 protein. The sample includes under 130,000 distinct CDR3 sequences, 9.5% to 11% of them seen just once. The specimen comprised whole blood, sampled in connection with sensitization to the hapten diphenylcyclopropenone (DPC). The receptors originated from a woman aged 40 to 50 with alopecia areata. Some clones in this sample may be carry-over from other donors' samples.

The chain couples TRBV27 to TRBJ1-1; a possible D gene is TRBD1 (5 bases). V was shortened by 0 bases and J by 7 bases, with 12 bases between the two germline ends. The CDR3 runs 14 residues. CDR1 and CDR2 (germline): MNHEY, SMNVEV (reference sequence). CDR3 sequence reads: CASSLSAGFSEAFF. In nucleotides, the CDR3 is TGTGCCAGCAGTTTATCAGCAGGGTTTAGTGAAGCTTTCTTT.

CDR3 protein: CASSEAGARTEAFF. The CDR3 DNA is TGTGCCAGCAGCGAGGCGGGGGCTCGGACTGAAGCTTTCTTT. V usage is TRBV7-2 and J usage is TRBJ1-1, with a weak D call TRBD1 (6 bases). Trimming cost V 5 bases and J 5 bases, with 15 bases left between them. Germline V gene lookup returns CDR1 SGHTA and CDR2 FQGNSA. The CDR3 loop spans 14 amino acids.

As to this clonotype: One end of the junction varies from germline; a read error may be responsible. This chain uses TRBV2 with TRBJ1-3; 7 bases align to TRBD1. This CDR3 comprises 14 residues. The V gene's germline CDR1 is SNHLY and CDR2 FYNNEI. The CDR3 bases are TGTGCCAGCAGTACAGGGGTCTCTGGAAACACCACATATTTT. As protein: CASSTGVSGNTTYF.

The chain has TRBV19 and TRBJ2-1; D gene uncertain. The germline V and J ends were trimmed by 0 bases and 3 bases, with 9 bases remaining between them. The CDR3 runs to 15 residues. The germline V gene encodes CDR1 LNHDA and CDR2 SQIVND (reference sequence). The CDR3 bases are TGTGCCAGTAGTATAGAGGGCTTAAACTACAATGAGCAGTTCTTC. It codes for CASSIEGLNYNEQFF.

Ten or more counts support this clonotype. J is TRBJ2-7 and V is TRBV12-3 or TRBV12-4; 12 bases map to TRBD2. CDR3 length equals 16 residues. J gave up 5 bases and V 3 bases, and 8 bases lay outside the gene matches. CDR3 amino acids: CASSFRTSGTENEQYF. CDR3 nucleotide sequence: TGTGCCAGCAGTTTTAGGACTAGCGGGACCGAAAACGAGCAGTACTTC.

This rearrangement joins TRBV7-2 to TRBJ2-2; 13 bases line up with TRBD2. CDR3 size: 16 residues. V lost 6 bases to trimming and J lost 2 bases; unmatched junction nucleotides: 3. Germline CDR1 reads SGHTA; CDR2 reads FQGNSA. The CDR3 reads CASRTSGGTNTGELFF. CDR3 in DNA: TGTGCCAGCAGGACTAGCGGGGGGACTAACACCGGGGAGCTGTTTTTT.

This clonotype has more than one count but fewer than ten. The chain uses TRBV10-3 and TRBJ2-5, with a possible D match to TRBD2 (6 bases). V was cut by 6 bases and J by 2 bases, with 13 bases left in between. The CDR3 spans 14 residues. In germline, CDR1 is ENHRY, CDR2 SYGVKD. DNA of the CDR3: TGTGCCATCAGCGAGGGACTCTCACAAGAGACCCAGTACTTC. Its protein is CAISEGLSQETQYF.